This T cell receptor (beta chain) appears in the sequencing data of a study of cytomegalovirus exposure and HLA in healthy donors. General study points: The study flagged fewer than 200 TCR beta chains as cytomegalovirus-associated.

Details on this clone: As yet, its antigen is unknown.

The V and J ends lost 7 bases and 5 bases, in that order; junction bases with no gene match: 6. The CDR3 length is 14 residues. The germline V gene encodes CDR1 MDHEN and CDR2 SYDVKM. Clones were read by immunoSEQ multiplex PCR, and TCRdb kept only the in-frame ones, dropping some. The sample gives 120,000 or so clones, 70% to 90% of which show up once; 1.5% to 2% is in the top ten. The gene calls are TRBV28 and TRBJ2-7, with 12 positions matching TRBD1. The material sequenced was PBMCs. The source of this sequence is a man younger than 35 in good health and CMV-seronegative. In nucleotides, the CDR3 is TGTGCCAGCATCTCCGGGACAGGGGGCAACGAGCAGTACTTC. Translation gives CASISGTGGNEQYF.